The sequence of this T cell receptor beta chain was determined in a study of identical twins. Whole-study findings and limits: Twins showed weaker excess sharing in their beta out-of-frame sequences. Within twin pairs, the out-of-frame alpha sequences they shared showed excess low generation probability.

TCRdb reprocessed the 5' RACE reads with MiXCR, giving one entry per CDR3 protein. The sample comprises fewer than 650,000 distinct CDR3 sequences, around a tenth of which are singletons, and around 3.2% rests with the top ten. Points on this clonotype: Its antigen is undetermined.

CDR1 is SEHNR, CDR2 FQNEAQ, per germline (reference sequence). This CDR3 is 12 amino acids long. The V and J ends lost 5 bases and 6 bases respectively, with 8 bases between them. This sample also appeared in a second study, on yellow fever vaccine responses in identical twins. That publication notes: Convergence reportedly seemed to mark part of the twins' vaccine T cell response, with personalization marking the rest.

The receptor was isolated from a woman under 30 in good health. The sample was PBMCs. V usage is TRBV7-9 and J usage is TRBJ2-1; D is unclear. In DNA, the CDR3 is TGTGCCAGCAGCGCACACAGCAATGAGCAGTTCTTC. This codes for CASSAHSNEQFF.